Shown below are 18 T cell receptor beta chains from a single sample sequenced in a study of blood T cell repertoires in COVID-19. Assay used: immunoSEQ multiplex PCR; TCRdb lists only in-frame clones, some missing. The repertoire holds about 270,000 clones, with around 89% as singletons. The sample taken for sequencing was PBMCs or T cells enriched from blood (not recorded which). These receptors came from a woman aged 50 to 65 who had recovered from COVID-19.

This rearrangement joins TRBV3-1 (or the pseudogene TRBV3-2) to TRBJ1-5; D unclear. The CDR3 has 12 amino acids. CDR1 and CDR2 from the germline V gene are LGHDT and YNNKEL (reference sequence). V shed 1 base and J shed 6 bases, with 4 bases lying between them. The CDR3 bases are TGTGCCAGCAGCCAAGCGGGTCAGCCCCAGCATTTT. It specifies CASSQAGQPQHF.

The genes are TRBV7-9 and TRBJ1-1; D gene uncertain. With 3 bases removed from V and 1 base from J, the gap between germline ends came to 9 bases. CDR1 is SEHNR, CDR2 FQNEAQ, per germline (reference sequence). CDR3 size: 14 residues. The CDR3 nucleotides are TGTGCCAGCAGCTTTTTTGCAGAGAACACTGAAGCTTTCTTT. Protein sequence: CASSFFAENTEAFF.

This rearrangement joins TRBV5-6 to TRBJ1-6; D remains unclear. V lost 0 bases and J 8 bases, leaving 9 bases between the germline ends. The CDR3 runs 14 residues. Per the germline V gene, CDR1 is SGHDT and CDR2 is YYEEEE. CDR3 region: CASSLGGRDSPLHF. In DNA, the CDR3 is TGTGCCAGCAGCTTGGGAGGGCGCGATTCACCCCTCCACTTT.

The chain carries TRBV5-4 and TRBJ2-5; 13 bases fit TRBD2. The CDR3 consists of 15 residues. V shed 4 bases and J 5 bases; nucleotides not matched to a gene: 5. Germline assignment: CDR1 SGHNT and CDR2 YYREEE (reference sequence). CDR3 in DNA: TGTGCCAGCAGCGGGGGACTAGCGGGAATTGAGACCCAGTACTTC. It is translated as CASSGGLAGIETQYF.

The V gene is TRBV27, the J gene TRBJ1-5; D possibly corresponds to TRBD1 (6 bases). Germline V gene lookup returns CDR1 MNHEY and CDR2 SMNVEV (reference sequence). There are 14 residues in the CDR3. V was trimmed by 10 bases and J by 0 bases, leaving 13 bases between them. CDR3 protein: CATGRGDSNQPQHF. The CDR3 region has the DNA TGTGCCACCGGGAGGGGGGATAGCAATCAGCCCCAGCATTTT.

The chain recombines TRBV6-2 or TRBV6-3 with TRBJ2-1; 7 bases fit TRBD2. Germline V gives CDR1 MNHEY, CDR2 SVGEGT. The trim removed 0 bases at V and 5 bases at J, leaving 10 bases unmatched. The CDR3 runs to 17 residues. The CDR3: CASSYSPRTSVDNEQFF. Written as DNA, the CDR3 is TGTGCCAGCAGTTACTCTCCCCGTACTAGCGTTGACAATGAGCAGTTCTTC.

This sequence joins TRBV30 and TRBJ2-5, with TRBD1 matching over 10 bases. CDR3 length: 14 residues. J gave up 5 bases and V 3 bases, and 6 bases lay outside the gene matches. Germline CDR1 and CDR2: GTSNPN and SVGIG (reference sequence). CDR3: CAWRATGGRETQYF. CDR3 in DNA: TGTGCCTGGAGAGCGACAGGGGGCAGGGAGACCCAGTACTTC.

The chain recombines TRBV11-2 with TRBJ1-4; 8 nucleotides line up with TRBD1. The CDR3 is made up of 14 amino acids. Germline-derived CDR1 and CDR2 are SGHAT and FQNNGV. After removal of 5 bases from V and 7 bases from J, the junction contained 6 bases not matched to a gene. CDR3 residues: CASSPGGFGEKLFF. DNA for the CDR3: TGTGCCAGCAGCCCAGGGGGCTTCGGTGAAAAACTGTTTTTT.

The chain couples TRBV4-3 to TRBJ2-5; the match to TRBD2 covers 8 bases. J was trimmed by 6 bases and V by 1 base; bases with no gene match: 10. The CDR3 totals 16 residues. Germline CDR1 reads LGHNA; CDR2 reads YSLEER. The CDR3 sequence: CASSQGTGGTQQTQYF. The CDR3 DNA sequence: TGCGCCAGCAGCCAAGGGACGGGGGGGACTCAACAGACCCAGTACTTC.

CDR3 sequence: CASSHSTGDDSDEQFF. For the CDR3, the DNA is TGTGCCAGCAGCCACTCAACAGGGGATGATAGTGATGAGCAGTTCTTC. The rearrangement uses TRBV7-3 and TRBJ2-1; 7 bases agree with TRBD1. V lost 5 bases and J lost 8; bases outside the gene matches: 15. CDR3 length: 16 amino acids. Germline-derived CDR1 and CDR2 are SGHTA and FQGTGA. Together with reference TRBV7-3 and TRBJ2-1, the CDR3 gives the full variable domain: GAGVSQTPSNKVTEKGKYVELRCDPISGHTALYWYRQSLGQGPEFLIYFQGTGAADDSGLPNDRFFAVRPEGSVSTLKIQRTERGDSAVYLCASSHSTGDDSDEQFFGPGTRLTVL.

The J gene is TRBJ1-1, the V gene TRBV19, with 8 bases matching TRBD1. Per the germline V gene, CDR1 is LNHDA and CDR2 is SQIVND (reference sequence). CDR3 length equals 15 residues. V dropped 5 bases and J dropped 1; count of bases not matched to a gene: 6. The CDR3 sequence: CASSGDRTANTEAFF. CDR3 bases: TGTGCCAGTAGTGGGGACAGGACTGCGAACACTGAAGCTTTCTTT.

This clone appeared once. The rearrangement joins TRBV18 to TRBJ2-5, with 7 bases matching TRBD2. The CDR3 totals 18 residues. V shed 0 bases and J 7 bases; nucleotides not matched to a gene: 17. Germline CDR1 KGHSH, CDR2 LQKENI. CDR3 sequence: CASSPPGLAEAGVATQYF. The CDR3 coding sequence is TGTGCCAGCTCACCACCGGGGCTAGCGGAGGCCGGAGTTGCGACCCAGTACTTC.

This clone was seen only once. At one end the junction does not follow the germline gene, possibly because of a read error. The chain employs TRBV6-5 and TRBJ1-2, with 7 bases lining up with TRBD1. The CDR3 loop spans 14 amino acids. CDR1 MNHEY and CDR2 SVGAGI come from the germline V gene. DNA of the CDR3: TGTGCCTGCAGCGGGGACAGCGGATACTATGGCTACACCTTC. Protein: CACSGDSGYYGYTF.

Note on this clone: Distinct nucleotide sequences in the sample also encode this CDR3. This chain connects TRBV4-3 to TRBJ2-3, with 7 positions matching TRBD2. The CDR3 runs 15 residues. Losses at the gene ends were 0 bases for V and 6 bases for J; bases not matched to a gene: 6. Germline V gene sequence: CDR1 LGHNA, CDR2 YSLEER. In DNA, the CDR3 is TGCGCCAGCAGCCAAGATCTGGCGGGAGCGGATACGCAGTATTTT. This encodes CASSQDLAGADTQYF.

The CDR3 DNA follows: TGTGCCAGCAGCTTCGGGGGACAGGAAAACGAGCAGTACTTC. It yields the protein CASSFGGQENEQYF. The rearrangement uses TRBV5-8 and TRBJ2-7; 8 positions match TRBD1. Germline assignment: CDR1 SGHTS and CDR2 YDEGEE. With 2 bases clipped from V and 5 bases from J, the junction kept 6 bases outside the gene matches. The CDR3 covers 14 residues.

This clone was seen many times. CDR3 DNA: TGTGCCAGCAGCGTAGGGACTAGCGGGTTCAACGAGCAGTACTTC. This encodes CASSVGTSGFNEQYF. The chain has TRBV9 and TRBJ2-7; 11 bases line up with TRBD2. The CDR3 runs to 15 residues. The V gene's germline CDR1 is SGDLS and CDR2 YYNGEE. V shed 0 bases and J 5 bases; nucleotides not matched to a gene: 4.

The chain carries TRBV9 and TRBJ1-1; D is perhaps TRBD1 (6 bases). V gave up 4 bases and J gave up 2 bases, with 15 bases separating them. CDR3 length: 15 amino acids. CDR1 SGDLS and CDR2 YYNGEE come from the germline V gene. The CDR3 sequence: CASSRLRDINTEAFF. In nucleotides, the CDR3 is TGTGCCAGCAGCCGCCTCCGGGACATCAACACTGAAGCTTTCTTT.

This clone has only one observation. This same CDR3 is encoded by further DNA sequences in the sample. The chain employs TRBV28 and TRBJ2-1; 11 positions match TRBD2. The germline gives CDR1 MDHEN, CDR2 SYDVKM. The CDR3 covers 15 residues. The V gene end was trimmed by 8 bases and the J gene end by 4 bases; junction bases not matched to a gene: 7. CDR3 amino acids: CASPPLAGGYNEQFF. The CDR3 DNA reads as TGTGCCAGCCCTCCCCTAGCGGGGGGATACAATGAGCAGTTCTTC.